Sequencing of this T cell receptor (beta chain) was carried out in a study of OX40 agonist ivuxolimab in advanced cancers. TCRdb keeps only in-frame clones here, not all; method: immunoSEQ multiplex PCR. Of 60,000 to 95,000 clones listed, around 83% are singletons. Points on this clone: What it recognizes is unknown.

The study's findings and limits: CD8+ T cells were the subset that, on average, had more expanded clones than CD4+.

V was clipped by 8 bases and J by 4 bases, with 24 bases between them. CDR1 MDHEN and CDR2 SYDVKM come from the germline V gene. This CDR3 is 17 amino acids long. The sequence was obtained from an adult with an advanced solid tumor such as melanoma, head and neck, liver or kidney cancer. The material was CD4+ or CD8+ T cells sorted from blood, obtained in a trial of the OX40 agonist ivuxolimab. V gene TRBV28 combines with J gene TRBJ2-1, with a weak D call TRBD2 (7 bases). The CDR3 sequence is CASPLTGRPSGYNEQFF. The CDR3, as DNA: TGTGCCAGCCCCCTTACAGGGAGGCCTAGCGGTTACAATGAGCAGTTCTTC. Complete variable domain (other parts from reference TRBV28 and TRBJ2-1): DVKVTQSSRYLVKRTGEKVFLECVQDMDHENMFWYRQDPGLGLRLIYFSYDVKMKEKGDIPEGYSVSREKKERFSLILESASTNQTSMYLCASPLTGRPSGYNEQFFGPGTRLTVL.